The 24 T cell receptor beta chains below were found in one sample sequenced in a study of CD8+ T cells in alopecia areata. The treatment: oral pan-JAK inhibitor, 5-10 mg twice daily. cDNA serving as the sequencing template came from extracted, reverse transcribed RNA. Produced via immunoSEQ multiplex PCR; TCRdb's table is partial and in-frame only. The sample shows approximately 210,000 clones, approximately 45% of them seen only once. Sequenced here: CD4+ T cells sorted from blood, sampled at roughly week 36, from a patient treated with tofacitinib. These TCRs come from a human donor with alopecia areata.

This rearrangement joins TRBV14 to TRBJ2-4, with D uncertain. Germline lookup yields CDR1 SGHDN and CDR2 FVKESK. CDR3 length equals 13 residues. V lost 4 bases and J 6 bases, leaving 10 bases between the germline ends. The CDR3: CASSLPPVNIQYF. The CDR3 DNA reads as TGTGCCAGCAGCCTGCCGCCGGTAAACATTCAGTACTTC. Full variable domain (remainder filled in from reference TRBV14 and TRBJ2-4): EAGVTQFPSHSVIEKGQTVTLRCDPISGHDNLYWYRRVMGKEIKFLLHFVKESKQDESGMPNNRFLAERTGGTYSTLKVQPAELEDSGVYFCASSLPPVNIQYFGAGTRLSVL.

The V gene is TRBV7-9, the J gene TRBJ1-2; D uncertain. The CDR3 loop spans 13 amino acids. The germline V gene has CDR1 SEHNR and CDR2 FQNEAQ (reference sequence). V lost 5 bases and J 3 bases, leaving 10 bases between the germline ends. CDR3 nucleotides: TGTGCCAGCAGCATCCGGGCCGACTATGGCTACACCTTC. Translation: CASSIRADYGYTF.

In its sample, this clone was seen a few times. CDR3 loop: CASSRDRYSYEQYF. CDR3 in DNA: TGTGCCAGCAGCCGTGACAGGTACTCCTACGAGCAGTACTTC. V gene TRBV7-2 combines with J gene TRBJ2-7, with D possibly being TRBD1 (6 bases). The V gene lost 5 bases and the J gene lost 0 bases, with 11 bases spanning the gap. Per the germline V gene, CDR1 is SGHTA and CDR2 is FQGNSA. This CDR3 region has 14 residues.

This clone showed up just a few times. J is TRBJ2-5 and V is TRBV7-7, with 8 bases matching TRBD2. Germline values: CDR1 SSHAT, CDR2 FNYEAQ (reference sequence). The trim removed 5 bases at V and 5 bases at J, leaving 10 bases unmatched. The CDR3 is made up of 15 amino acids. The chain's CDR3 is CASSQGGAGAETQYF. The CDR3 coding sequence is TGTGCCAGCAGCCAGGGAGGAGCGGGAGCTGAGACCCAGTACTTC. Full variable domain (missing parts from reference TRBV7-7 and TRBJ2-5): GAGVSQSPRYKVTKRGQDVTLRCDPISSHATLYWYQQALGQGPEFLTYFNYEAQPDKSGLPSDRFSAERPEGSISTLTIQRTEQRDSAMYRCASSQGGAGAETQYFGPGTRLLVL.

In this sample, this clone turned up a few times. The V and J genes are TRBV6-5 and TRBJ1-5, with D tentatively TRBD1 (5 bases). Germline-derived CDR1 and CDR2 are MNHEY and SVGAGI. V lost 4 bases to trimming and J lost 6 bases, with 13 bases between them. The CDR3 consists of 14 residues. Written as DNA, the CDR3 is TGTGCCAGCAGTTCAGGGAGGCTGGCTCAGCCCCAGCATTTT. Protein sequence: CASSSGRLAQPQHF.

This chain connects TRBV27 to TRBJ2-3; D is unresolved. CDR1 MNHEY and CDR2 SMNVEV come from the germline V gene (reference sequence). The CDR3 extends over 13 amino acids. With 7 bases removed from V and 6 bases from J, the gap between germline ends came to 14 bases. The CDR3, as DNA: TGTGCCAGCACCAGGATAGAAGACGATACGCAGTATTTT. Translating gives CASTRIEDDTQYF.

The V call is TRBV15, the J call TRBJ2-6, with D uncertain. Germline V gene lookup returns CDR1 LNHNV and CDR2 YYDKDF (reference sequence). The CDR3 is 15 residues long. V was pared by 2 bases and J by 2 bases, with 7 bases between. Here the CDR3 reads CATSRSSTGANVLTF. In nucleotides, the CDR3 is TGTGCCACCAGCAGATCCTCCACTGGGGCCAACGTCCTGACTTTC.

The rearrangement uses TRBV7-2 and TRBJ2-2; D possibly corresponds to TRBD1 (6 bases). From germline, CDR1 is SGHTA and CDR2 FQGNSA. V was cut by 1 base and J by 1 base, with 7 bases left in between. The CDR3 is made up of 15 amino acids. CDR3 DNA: TGTGCCAGCAGCTTAGTCAGGGGGAACACCGGGGAGCTGTTTTTT. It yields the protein CASSLVRGNTGELFF. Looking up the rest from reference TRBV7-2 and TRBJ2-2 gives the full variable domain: GAGVSQSPSNKVTEKGKDVELRCDPISGHTALYWYRQSLGQGLEFLIYFQGNSAPDKSGLPSDRFSAERTGGSVSTLTIQRTQQEDSAVYLCASSLVRGNTGELFFGEGSRLTVL.

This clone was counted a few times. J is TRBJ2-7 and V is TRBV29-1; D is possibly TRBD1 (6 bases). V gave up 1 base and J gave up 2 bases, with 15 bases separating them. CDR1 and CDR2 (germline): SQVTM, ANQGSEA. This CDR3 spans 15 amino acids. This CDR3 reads CSVEVGNRVPYEQYF. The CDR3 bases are TGCAGCGTTGAAGTCGGGAACAGGGTTCCCTACGAGCAGTACTTC.

Written as DNA, the CDR3 is TGTGCCAGCAGCTCCCACCCGGGAAACACCATATATTTT. Its protein product is CASSSHPGNTIYF. The rearrangement joins TRBV7-3 to TRBJ1-3; D call uncertain. The ends were cut back, 4 bases at V and 4 bases at J, with 8 bases in the middle. CDR1 is SGHTA, CDR2 FQGTGA, per germline. The CDR3 spans 13 residues.

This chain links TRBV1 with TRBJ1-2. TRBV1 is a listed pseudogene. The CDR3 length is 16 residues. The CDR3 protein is CTSSQDPGPQTYGYTF. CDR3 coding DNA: TGCACCAGCAGCCAAGATCCGGGGCCTCAAACCTATGGCTACACCTTC.

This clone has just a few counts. CDR3 sequence reads: CASSLAEGEQYF. CDR3 bases: TGTGCCAGCAGCTTAGCAGAGGGCGAGCAGTACTTC. The rearrangement uses TRBV7-9 and TRBJ2-7; possibly TRBD2 for D (5 bases). V was pared by 0 bases and J by 6 bases, with 6 bases between. This CDR3 has 12 residues. The germline V gene has CDR1 SEHNR and CDR2 FQNEAQ (reference sequence).

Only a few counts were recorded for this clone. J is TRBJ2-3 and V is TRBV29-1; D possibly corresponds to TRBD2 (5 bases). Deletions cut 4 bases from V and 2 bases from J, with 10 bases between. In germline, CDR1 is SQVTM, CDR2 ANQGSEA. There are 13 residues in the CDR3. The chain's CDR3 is CSVVSGVTDTQYF. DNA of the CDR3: TGCAGCGTTGTGAGCGGCGTCACAGATACGCAGTATTTT.

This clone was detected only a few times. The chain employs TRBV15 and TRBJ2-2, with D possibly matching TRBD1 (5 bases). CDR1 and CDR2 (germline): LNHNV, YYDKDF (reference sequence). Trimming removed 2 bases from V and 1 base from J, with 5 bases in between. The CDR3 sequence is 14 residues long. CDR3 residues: CATSRTGNTGELFF. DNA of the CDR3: TGTGCCACCAGCAGAACAGGGAACACCGGGGAGCTGTTTTTT.

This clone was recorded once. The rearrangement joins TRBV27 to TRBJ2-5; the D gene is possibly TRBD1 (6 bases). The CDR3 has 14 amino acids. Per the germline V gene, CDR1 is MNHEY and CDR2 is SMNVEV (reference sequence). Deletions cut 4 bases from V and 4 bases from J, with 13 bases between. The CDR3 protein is CASSSGAGGETQYF. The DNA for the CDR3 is TGTGCCAGCAGTTCAGGGGCGGGTGGAGAGACCCAGTACTTC.

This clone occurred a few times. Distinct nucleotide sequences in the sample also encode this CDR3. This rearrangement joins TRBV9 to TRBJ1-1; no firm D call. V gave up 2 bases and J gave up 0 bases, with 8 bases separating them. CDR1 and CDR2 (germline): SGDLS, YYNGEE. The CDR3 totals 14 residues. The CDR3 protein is CASSVGVMNTEAFF. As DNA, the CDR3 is TGTGCCAGCAGCGTCGGGGTTATGAACACTGAAGCTTTCTTT.

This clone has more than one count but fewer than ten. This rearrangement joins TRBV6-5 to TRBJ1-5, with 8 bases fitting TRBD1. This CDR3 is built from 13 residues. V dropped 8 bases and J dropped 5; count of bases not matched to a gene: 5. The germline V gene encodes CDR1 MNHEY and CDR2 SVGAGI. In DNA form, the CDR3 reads TGTGCCAGCCTATCAGGGGGCGATCAGCCCCAGCATTTT. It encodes CASLSGGDQPQHF.

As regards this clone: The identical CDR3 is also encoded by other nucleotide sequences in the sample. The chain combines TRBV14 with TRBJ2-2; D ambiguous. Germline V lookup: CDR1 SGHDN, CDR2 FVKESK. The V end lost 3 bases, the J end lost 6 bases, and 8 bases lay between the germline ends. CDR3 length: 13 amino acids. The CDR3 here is CASSQVRAGELFF. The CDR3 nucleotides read TGTGCCAGCAGCCAGGTTCGGGCCGGGGAGCTGTTTTTT. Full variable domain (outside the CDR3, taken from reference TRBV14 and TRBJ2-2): EAGVTQFPSHSVIEKGQTVTLRCDPISGHDNLYWYRRVMGKEIKFLLHFVKESKQDESGMPNNRFLAERTGGTYSTLKVQPAELEDSGVYFCASSQVRAGELFFGEGSRLTVL.

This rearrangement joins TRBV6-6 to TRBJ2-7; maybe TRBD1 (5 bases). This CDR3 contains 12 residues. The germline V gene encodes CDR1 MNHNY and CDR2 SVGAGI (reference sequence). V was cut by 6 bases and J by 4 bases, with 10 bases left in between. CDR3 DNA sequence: TGTGCCAGCAGACCACAGGAGTACGAGCAGTACTTC. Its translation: CASRPQEYEQYF.

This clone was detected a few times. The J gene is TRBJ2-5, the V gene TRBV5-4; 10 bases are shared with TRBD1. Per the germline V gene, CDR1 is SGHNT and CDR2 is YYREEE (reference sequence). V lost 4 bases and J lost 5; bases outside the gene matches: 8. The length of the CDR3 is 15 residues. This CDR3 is CASSEPGTGVETQYF. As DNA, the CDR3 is TGTGCCAGCAGCGAACCGGGGACAGGGGTGGAGACCCAGTACTTC.

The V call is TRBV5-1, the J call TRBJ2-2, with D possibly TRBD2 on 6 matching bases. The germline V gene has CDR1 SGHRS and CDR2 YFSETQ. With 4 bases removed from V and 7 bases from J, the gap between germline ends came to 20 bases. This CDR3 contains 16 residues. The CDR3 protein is CASSGFSGLANGELFF. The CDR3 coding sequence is TGCGCCAGCAGCGGTTTCTCCGGGCTAGCGAACGGGGAGCTGTTTTTT.

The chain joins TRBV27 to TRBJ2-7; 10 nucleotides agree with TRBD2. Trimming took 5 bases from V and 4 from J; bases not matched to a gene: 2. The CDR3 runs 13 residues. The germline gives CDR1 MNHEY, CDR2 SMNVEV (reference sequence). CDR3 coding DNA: TGTGCCAGCAGTCGGACTAGCGGTTACGAGCAGTACTTC. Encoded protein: CASSRTSGYEQYF.

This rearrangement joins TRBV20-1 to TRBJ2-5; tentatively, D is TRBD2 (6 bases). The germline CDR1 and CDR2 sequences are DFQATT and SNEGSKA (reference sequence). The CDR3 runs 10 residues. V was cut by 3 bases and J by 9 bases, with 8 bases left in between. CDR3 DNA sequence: TGCAGTGCTAGTACGGGGGCCCAGTACTTC. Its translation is CSASTGAQYF.

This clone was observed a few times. CDR3 protein: CASSLVGGGYTF. The CDR3 DNA follows: TGTGCCAGCAGTTTAGTGGGCGGGGGCTACACCTTC. V is TRBV28 and J is TRBJ1-2; no firm D call. The CDR3 runs to 12 residues. Trimming removed 2 bases from V and 8 bases from J, with 9 bases in between. Germline CDR1 MDHEN, CDR2 SYDVKM.